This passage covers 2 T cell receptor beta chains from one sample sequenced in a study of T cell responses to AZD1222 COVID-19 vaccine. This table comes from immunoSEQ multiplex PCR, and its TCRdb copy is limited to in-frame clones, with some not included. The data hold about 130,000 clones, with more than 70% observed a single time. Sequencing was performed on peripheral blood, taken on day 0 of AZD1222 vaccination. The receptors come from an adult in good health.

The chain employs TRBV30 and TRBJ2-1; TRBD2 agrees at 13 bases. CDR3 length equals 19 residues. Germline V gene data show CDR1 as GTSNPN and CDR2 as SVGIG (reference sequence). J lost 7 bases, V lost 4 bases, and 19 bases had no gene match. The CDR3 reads CAWTTQLAGGPAAGNEQFF. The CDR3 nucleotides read TGTGCCTGGACTACACAACTAGCGGGAGGGCCGGCGGCTGGGAATGAGCAGTTCTTC.

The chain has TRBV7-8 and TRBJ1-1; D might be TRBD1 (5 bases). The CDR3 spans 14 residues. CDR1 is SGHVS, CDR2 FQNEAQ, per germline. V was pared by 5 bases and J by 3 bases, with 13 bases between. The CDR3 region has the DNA TGTGCCAGCAGCCCAACGGGGGACCACACTGAAGCTTTCTTT. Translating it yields CASSPTGDHTEAFF.